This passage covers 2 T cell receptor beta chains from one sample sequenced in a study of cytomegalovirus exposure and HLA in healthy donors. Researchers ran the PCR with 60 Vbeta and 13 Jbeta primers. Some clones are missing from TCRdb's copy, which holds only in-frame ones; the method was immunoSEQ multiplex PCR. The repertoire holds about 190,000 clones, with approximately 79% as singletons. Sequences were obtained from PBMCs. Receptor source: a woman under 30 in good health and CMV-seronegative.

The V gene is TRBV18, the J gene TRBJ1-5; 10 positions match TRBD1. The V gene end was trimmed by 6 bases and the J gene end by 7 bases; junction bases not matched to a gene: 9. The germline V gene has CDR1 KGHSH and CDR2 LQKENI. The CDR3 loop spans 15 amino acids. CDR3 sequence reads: CASSPGTGEDQPQHF. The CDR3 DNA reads TGTGCCAGCTCCCCCGGGACAGGGGAAGACCAGCCCCAGCATTTT.

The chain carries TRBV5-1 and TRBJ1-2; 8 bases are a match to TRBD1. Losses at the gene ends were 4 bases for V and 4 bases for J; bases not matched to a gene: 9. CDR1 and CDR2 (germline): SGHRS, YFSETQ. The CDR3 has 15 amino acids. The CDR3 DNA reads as TGCGCCAGCAGCGCCGGACAGGGAACGACCTATGGCTACACCTTC. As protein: CASSAGQGTTYGYTF. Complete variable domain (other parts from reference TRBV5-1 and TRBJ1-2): KAGVTQTPRYLIKTRGQQVTLSCSPISGHRSVSWYQQTPGQGLQFLFEYFSETQRNKGNFPGRFSGRQFSNSRSEMNVSTLELGDSALYLCASSAGQGTTYGYTFGSGTRLTVV.